Here is one TCR beta chain with its context. No antigen is known for it. The gene symbols are mouse symbols. The DNA ends 1 residue before the CDR3 does, and the rest of the CDR3 is filled in from the germline J gene. Sequencing used immunoSEQ multiplex PCR; TCRdb keeps in-frame clones, though not all of them. The sample includes around 4,400 clones, 45% to 50% of them seen just once. This entry belongs to a study of tissue T cells after allogeneic stem cell transplantation. This CDR3 comprises 15 residues. V dropped 5 bases and J dropped 4; count of bases not matched to a gene: 8. CDR1 is SNHLY and CDR2 is FYNGKV in the germline V gene (reference sequence). Time point here: mouse harvest day 14 after allogeneic transplant. Mouse grafts combined 10^7 T-cell-depleted bone marrow cells with 10^6 splenic CD5+ T cells. Study-wide results and limits: This small cohort was clinically heterogeneous, and sampling depth was a limitation. Across patients, clones rarely overlapped, yet motif clusters were shared tissue-specifically.

The sample comprised gut tissue. This chain uses TRBV3 with TRBJ2-7; 10 bases align to TRBD2. The clonotype was recovered from a female BALB/c mouse given C57BL/6 T cells with graft-versus-host disease after an allogeneic hematopoietic cell transplant. Here the CDR3 reads CASSTDWGATYEQYF. Partial CDR3 DNA: TGTGCCAGCAGCACCGACTGGGGGGCCACTTATGAACAGTAC.